Given below is one T cell receptor (beta chain) in context. These data are taken from a study of shared T cell receptors in the human thymus. Germline V gene data show CDR1 as SGHRS and CDR2 as YFSETQ. V lost 4 bases to trimming and J lost 7 bases; unmatched junction nucleotides: 12. The CDR3 spans 17 residues. Measured with immunoSEQ multiplex PCR; TCRdb has only the in-frame clones, and not every one. The table has 550,000 to 800,000 clones, roughly 85% seen once. These records were also assigned to another study, of human thymus T cells. That paper states: The donor group consisted of healthy Finnish infants who were having corrective surgery for congenital heart defects. It was from resections taken during corrective heart surgery that the thymus tissue came. Gene usage for V and J segments appeared biased in thymic and blood repertoires.

V usage is TRBV5-1 and J usage is TRBJ2-4; 12 bases agree with TRBD2. The sample consisted of thymocytes. The clonotype comes from a girl under two years old with a congenital heart defect. In nucleotides, the CDR3 is TGCGCCAGCAGCCCACCGACTAGCGGGGGCCCCCTCAACATTCAGTACTTC. The encoded protein is CASSPPTSGGPLNIQYF.